The clone carrying this TCR beta chain came up many times. No antigen is known for it. This sample stems from a study of tumor and adjacent non-tumor tissue in lung cancer. Study summary: Patients were aged about 30 to 76, approximately ten men and about 5 women, stage I to III. Study-level findings and limits: In normal lung, the top 100 clones were significantly more dominant than in tumor. Tumor tissue had significantly higher TCR diversity than normal lung.

RNA was extracted from bulk tissue without any cell sorting. Chemotherapy-naive patients with new lung cancer underwent thoracic surgery in China, August–late 2014. TCRbeta libraries were built with three rounds of nested PCR, modified from ARM-PCR. Via MiXCR, TCRdb re-called the multiplex PCR reads, giving one row per CDR3 protein. This table holds some 120,000 distinct CDR3 sequences, approximately 66% found once. The length of the CDR3 is 14 residues. V lost 4 bases and J lost 7; bases outside the gene matches: 7. Germline CDR1 is SQVTM and CDR2 is ANQGSEA. Sequencing used lung tumor tissue. This receptor was identified in a man between 25 and 39 years old with non-small cell lung cancer. The J gene is TRBJ2-5, the V gene TRBV29-1, with 12 bases aligning to TRBD1. CDR3 amino acids: CSVAGTGGEVTQYF. For the CDR3, the DNA is TGCAGCGTTGCCGGGACAGGGGGCGAAGTGACCCAGTACTTC.